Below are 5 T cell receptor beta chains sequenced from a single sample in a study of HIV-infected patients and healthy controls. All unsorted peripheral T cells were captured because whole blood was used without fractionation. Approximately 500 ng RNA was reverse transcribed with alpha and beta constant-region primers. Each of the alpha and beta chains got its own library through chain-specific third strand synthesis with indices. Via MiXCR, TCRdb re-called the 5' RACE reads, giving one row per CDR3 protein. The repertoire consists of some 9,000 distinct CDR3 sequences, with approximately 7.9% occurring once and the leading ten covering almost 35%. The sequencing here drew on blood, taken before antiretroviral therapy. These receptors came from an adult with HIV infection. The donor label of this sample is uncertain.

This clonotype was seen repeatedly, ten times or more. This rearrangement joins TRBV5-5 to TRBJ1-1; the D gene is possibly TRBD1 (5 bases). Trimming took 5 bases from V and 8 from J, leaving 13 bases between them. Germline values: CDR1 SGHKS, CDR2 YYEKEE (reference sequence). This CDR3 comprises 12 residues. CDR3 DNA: TGTGCCAGCAGAGTGGGGCCGGGGGAAGCTTTCTTT. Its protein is CASRVGPGEAFF.

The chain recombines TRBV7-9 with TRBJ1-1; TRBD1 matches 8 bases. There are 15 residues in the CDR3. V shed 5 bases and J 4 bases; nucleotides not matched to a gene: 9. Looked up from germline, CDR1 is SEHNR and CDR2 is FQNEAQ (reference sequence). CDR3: CASSHLDRAATEAFF. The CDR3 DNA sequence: TGTGCCAGCAGCCATTTGGACAGGGCCGCCACTGAAGCTTTCTTT.

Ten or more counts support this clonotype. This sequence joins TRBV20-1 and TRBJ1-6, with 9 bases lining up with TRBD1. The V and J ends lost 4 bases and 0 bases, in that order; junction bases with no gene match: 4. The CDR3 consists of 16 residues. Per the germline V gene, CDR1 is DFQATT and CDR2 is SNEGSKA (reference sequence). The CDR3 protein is CSAKDRGSSYNSPLHF. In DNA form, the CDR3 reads TGCAGTGCTAAGGACAGGGGAAGCTCCTATAATTCACCCCTCCACTTT.

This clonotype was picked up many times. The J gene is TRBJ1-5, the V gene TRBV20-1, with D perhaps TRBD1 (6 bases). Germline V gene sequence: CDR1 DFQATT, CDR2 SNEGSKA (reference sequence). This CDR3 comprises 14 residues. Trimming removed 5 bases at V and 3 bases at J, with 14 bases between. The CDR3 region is CSAQGTSDNQPQHF. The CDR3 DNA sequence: TGCAGTGCTCAGGGGACGAGTGACAATCAGCCCCAGCATTTT.

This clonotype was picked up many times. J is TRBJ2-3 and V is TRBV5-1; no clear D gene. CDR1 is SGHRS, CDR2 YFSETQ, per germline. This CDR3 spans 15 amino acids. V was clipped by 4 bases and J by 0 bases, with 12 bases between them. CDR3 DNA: TGCGCCAGCAGCAAGGACCCTCGTAGCACAGATACGCAGTATTTT. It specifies CASSKDPRSTDTQYF.